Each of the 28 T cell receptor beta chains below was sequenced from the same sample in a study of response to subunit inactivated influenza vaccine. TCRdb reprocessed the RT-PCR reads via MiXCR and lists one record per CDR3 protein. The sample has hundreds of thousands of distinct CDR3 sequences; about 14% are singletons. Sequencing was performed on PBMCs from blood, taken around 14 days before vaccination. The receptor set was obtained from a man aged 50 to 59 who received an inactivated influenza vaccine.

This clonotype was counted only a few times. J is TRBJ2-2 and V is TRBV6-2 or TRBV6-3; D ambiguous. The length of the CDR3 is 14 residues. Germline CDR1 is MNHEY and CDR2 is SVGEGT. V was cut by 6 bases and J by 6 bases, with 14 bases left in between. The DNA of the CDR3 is TGTGCCAGCAGAGGGTACAGTCCTCCCGGGGAGCTGTTTTTT. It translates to CASRGYSPPGELFF.

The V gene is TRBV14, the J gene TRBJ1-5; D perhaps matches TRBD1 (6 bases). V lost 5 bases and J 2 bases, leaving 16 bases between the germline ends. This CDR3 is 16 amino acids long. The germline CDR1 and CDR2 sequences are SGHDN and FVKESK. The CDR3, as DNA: TGTGCCAGCAGCTCCAGACAGGTCTGCGGCAATCAGCCCCAGCATTTT. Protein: CASSSRQVCGNQPQHF.

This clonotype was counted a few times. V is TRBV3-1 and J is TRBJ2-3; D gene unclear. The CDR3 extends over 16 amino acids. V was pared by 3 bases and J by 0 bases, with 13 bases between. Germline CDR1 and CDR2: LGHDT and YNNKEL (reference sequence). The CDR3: CASSQFRRRSTDTQYF. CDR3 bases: TGTGCCAGCAGCCAGTTCCGGCGACGGAGCACAGATACGCAGTATTTT.

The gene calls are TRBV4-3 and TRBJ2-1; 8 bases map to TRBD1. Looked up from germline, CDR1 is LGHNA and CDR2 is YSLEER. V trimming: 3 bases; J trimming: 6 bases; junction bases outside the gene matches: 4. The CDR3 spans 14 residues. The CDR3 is CASSHQTGVNEQFF. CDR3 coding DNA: TGCGCCAGCAGCCACCAGACAGGGGTCAATGAGCAGTTCTTC.

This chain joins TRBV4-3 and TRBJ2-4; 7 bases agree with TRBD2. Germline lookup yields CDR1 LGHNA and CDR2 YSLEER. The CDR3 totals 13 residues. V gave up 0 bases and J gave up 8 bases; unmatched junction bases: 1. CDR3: CASSQDAGDIQYF. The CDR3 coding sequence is TGCGCCAGCAGCCAAGATGCGGGGGACATTCAGTACTTC.

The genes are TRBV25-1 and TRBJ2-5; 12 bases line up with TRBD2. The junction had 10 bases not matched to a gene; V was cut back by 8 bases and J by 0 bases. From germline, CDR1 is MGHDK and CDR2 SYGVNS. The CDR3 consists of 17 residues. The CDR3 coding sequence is TGTGCCAGCGGTGGGGGACTAGCGGGCCAGTACCAAGAGACCCAGTACTTC. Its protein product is CASGGGLAGQYQETQYF.

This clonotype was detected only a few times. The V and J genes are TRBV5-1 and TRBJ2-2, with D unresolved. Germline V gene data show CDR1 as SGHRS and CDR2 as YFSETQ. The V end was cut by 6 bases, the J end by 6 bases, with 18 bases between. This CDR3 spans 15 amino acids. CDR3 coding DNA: TGCGCCAGCACCCCTGAAGGATTTGGTCCCGGGGAGCTGTTTTTT. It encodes CASTPEGFGPGELFF. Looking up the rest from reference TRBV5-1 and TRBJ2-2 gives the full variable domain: KAGVTQTPRYLIKTRGQQVTLSCSPISGHRSVSWYQQTPGQGLQFLFEYFSETQRNKGNFPGRFSGRQFSNSRSEMNVSTLELGDSALYLCASTPEGFGPGELFFGEGSRLTVL.

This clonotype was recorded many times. The CDR3 sequence: CSAMTDTQYF. CDR3 nucleotide sequence: TGCAGTGCCATGACAGATACGCAGTATTTT. The chain uses TRBV20-1 and TRBJ2-3; no definite D call. The V end lost 6 bases, the J end lost 3 bases, and 4 bases lay between the germline ends. Germline V gives CDR1 DFQATT, CDR2 SNEGSKA (reference sequence). This CDR3 region has 10 residues.

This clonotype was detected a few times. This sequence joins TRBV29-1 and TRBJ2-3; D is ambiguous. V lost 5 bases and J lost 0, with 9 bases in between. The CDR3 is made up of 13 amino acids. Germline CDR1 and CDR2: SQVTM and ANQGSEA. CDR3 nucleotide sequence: TGCAGCGTTCTCCTTCGGAGCACAGATACGCAGTATTTT. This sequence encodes CSVLLRSTDTQYF.

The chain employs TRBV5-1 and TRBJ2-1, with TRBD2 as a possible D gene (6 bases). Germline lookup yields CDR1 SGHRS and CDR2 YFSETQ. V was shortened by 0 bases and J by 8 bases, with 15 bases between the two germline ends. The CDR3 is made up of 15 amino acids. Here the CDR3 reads CASSLAVTSPHEQFF. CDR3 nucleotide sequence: TGCGCCAGCAGCTTGGCTGTGACTAGTCCCCATGAGCAGTTCTTC.

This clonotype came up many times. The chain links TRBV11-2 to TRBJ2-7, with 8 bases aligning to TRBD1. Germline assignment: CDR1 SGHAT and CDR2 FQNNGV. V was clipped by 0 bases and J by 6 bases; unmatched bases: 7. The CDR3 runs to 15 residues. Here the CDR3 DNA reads TGTGCCAGCAGCTTAGAGCCCGGGACAGGTGGCGAGCAGTACTTC. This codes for CASSLEPGTGGEQYF. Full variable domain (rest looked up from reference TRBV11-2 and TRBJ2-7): EAGVAQSPRYKIIEKRQSVAFWCNPISGHATLYWYQQILGQGPKLLIQFQNNGVVDDSQLPKDRFSAERLKGVDSTLKIQPAKLEDSAVYLCASSLEPGTGGEQYFGPGTRLTVT.

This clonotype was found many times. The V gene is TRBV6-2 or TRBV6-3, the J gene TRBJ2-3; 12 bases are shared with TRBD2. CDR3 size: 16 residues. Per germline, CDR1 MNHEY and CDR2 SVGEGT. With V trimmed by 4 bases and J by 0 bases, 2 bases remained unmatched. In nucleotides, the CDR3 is TGTGCCAGCAGTTTACTAGCGGGGGGAAGCACAGATACGCAGTATTTT. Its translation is CASSLLAGGSTDTQYF.

The CDR3 loop is CASSQTVSYEQYF. The CDR3 nucleotides read TGTGCCAGCAGCCAGACAGTCTCCTACGAGCAGTACTTC. The chain recombines TRBV3-1 with TRBJ2-7, with a weak D call TRBD1 (5 bases). V gave up 3 bases and J gave up 0 bases, with 6 bases separating them. Germline values: CDR1 LGHDT, CDR2 YNNKEL (reference sequence). This CDR3 is 13 amino acids long.

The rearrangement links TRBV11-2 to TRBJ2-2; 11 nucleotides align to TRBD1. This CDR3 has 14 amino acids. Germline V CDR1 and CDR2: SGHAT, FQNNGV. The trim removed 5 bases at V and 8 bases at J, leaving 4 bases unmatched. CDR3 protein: CASSKGQGVGELFF. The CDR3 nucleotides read TGTGCCAGCAGCAAGGGACAGGGGGTAGGGGAGCTGTTTTTT.

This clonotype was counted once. CDR3 residues: CASSLVSNVATEAFF. The CDR3 DNA reads TGTGCCAGCAGCTTGGTATCCAATGTGGCCACTGAAGCTTTCTTT. The chain links TRBV5-4 to TRBJ1-1; D is undetermined. CDR3 length equals 15 residues. In germline, CDR1 is SGHNT, CDR2 YYREEE (reference sequence). V lost 0 bases and J lost 4, with 13 bases in between.

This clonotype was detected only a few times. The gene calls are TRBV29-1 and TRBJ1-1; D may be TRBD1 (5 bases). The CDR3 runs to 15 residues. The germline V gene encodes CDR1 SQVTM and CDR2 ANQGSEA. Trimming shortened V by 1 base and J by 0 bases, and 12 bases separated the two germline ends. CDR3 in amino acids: CSVEGQGGMNTEAFF. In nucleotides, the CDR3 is TGCAGCGTTGAAGGGCAGGGTGGGATGAACACTGAAGCTTTCTTT. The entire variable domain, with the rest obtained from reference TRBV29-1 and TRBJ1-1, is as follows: SAVISQKPSRDICQRGTSLTIQCQVDSQVTMMFWYRQQPGQSLTLIATANQGSEATYESGFVIDKFPISRPNLTFSTLTVSNMSPEDSSIYLCSVEGQGGMNTEAFFGQGTRLTVV.

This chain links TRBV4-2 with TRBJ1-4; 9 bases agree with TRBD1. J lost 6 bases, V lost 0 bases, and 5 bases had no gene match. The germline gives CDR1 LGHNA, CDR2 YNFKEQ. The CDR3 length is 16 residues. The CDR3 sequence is CASSQDPRTGDEKLFF. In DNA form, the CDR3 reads TGTGCCAGCAGCCAAGATCCCCGGACAGGGGATGAAAAACTGTTTTTT.

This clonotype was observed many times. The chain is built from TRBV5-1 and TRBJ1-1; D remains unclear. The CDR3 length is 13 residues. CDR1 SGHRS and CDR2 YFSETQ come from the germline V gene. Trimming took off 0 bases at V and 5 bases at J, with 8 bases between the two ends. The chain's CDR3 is CASSLAELTEAFF. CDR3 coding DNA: TGCGCCAGCAGCTTGGCCGAACTGACTGAAGCTTTCTTT.

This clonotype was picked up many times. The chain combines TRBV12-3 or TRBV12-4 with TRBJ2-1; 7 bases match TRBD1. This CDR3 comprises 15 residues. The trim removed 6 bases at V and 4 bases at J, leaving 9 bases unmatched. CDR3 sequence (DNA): TGTGCCAGCAGAATAGCAGGGGGTACTTACAATGAGCAGTTCTTC. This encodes CASRIAGGTYNEQFF.

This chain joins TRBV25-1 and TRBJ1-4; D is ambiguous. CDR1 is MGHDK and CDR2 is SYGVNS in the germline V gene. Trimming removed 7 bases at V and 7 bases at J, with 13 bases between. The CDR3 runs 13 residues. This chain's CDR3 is CASTNGGAEKLFF. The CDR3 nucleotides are TGTGCCAGCACCAACGGAGGAGCTGAAAAACTGTTTTTT. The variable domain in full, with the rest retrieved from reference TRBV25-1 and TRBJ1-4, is EADIYQTPRYLVIGTGKKITLECSQTMGHDKMYWYQQDPGMELHLIHYSYGVNSTEKGDLSSESTVSRIRTEHFPLTLESARPSHTSQYLCASTNGGAEKLFFGSGTQLSVL.

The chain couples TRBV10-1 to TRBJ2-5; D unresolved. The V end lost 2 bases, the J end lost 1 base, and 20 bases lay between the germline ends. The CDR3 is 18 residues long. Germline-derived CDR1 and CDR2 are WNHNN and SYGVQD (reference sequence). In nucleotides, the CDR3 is TGCGCCAGCAGTGAGGGCCTAGGATGGACCAAGTCCCAAGAGACCCAGTACTTC. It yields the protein CASSEGLGWTKSQETQYF.

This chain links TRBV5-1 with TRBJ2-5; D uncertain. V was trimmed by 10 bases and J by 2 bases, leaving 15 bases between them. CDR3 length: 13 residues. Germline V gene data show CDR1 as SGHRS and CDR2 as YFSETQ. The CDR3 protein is CASKPDGQETQYF. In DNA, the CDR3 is TGCGCCTCTAAACCGGACGGGCAAGAGACCCAGTACTTC.

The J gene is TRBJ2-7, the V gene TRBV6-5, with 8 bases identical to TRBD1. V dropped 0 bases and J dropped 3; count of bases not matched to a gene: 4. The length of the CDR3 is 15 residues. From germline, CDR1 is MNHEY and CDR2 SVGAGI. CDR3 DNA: TGTGCCAGCAGTTACTCACAGGGGGTGGGCTACGAGCAGTACTTC. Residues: CASSYSQGVGYEQYF.

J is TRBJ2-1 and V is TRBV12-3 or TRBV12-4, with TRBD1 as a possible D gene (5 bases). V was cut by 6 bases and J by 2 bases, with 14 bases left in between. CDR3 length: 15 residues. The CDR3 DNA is TGTGCCAGCAGCCCTGGCAGGGCAACCTACAATGAGCAGTTCTTC. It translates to CASSPGRATYNEQFF.

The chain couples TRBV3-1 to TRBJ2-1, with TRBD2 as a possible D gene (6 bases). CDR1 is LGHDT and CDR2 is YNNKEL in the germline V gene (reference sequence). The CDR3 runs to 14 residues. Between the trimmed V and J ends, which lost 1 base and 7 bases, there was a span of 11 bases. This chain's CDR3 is CASSQVDGGNEQFF. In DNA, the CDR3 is TGTGCCAGCAGCCAAGTGGACGGGGGTAATGAGCAGTTCTTC.

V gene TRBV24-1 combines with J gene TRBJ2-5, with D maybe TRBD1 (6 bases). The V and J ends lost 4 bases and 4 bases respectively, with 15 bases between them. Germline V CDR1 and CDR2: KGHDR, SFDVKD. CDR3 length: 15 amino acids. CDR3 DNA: TGTGCCACCAGTGACCTCGGACAGATGCCAGAGACCCAGTACTTC. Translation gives CATSDLGQMPETQYF.

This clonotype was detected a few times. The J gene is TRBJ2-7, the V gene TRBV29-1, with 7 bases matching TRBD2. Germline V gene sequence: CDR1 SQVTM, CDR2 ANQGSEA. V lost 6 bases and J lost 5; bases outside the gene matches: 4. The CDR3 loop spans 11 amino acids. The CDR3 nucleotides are TGCAGCGTGGGTGGGGGGGACGAGCAGTACTTC. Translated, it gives CSVGGGDEQYF.

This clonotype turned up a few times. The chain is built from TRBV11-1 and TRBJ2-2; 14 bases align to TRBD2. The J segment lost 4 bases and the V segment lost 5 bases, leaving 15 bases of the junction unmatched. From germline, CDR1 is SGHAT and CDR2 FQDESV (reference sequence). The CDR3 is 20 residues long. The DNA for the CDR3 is TGTGCCAGCAGCATTAAACCGGGACTAGCGGGAGTTCGGTTCACCGGGGAGCTGTTTTTT. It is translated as CASSIKPGLAGVRFTGELFF.